This T cell receptor beta chain appears in the sequencing data of a study of blood T cell repertoires in COVID-19 (dated by TCRdb to about 2020). The study in broad terms: Samples from collaborators originated in the United States, Italy and Spain and spanned both the acute and convalescent phases of COVID-19. The samples were drawn from the first 160 participants of the ongoing ImmuneRACE study and from 1,254 subjects provided by 6 global collaborators. The prospective study material was composed of cDNA or gDNA derived from T cells, B-cell-depleted T cells, or PBMCs. Deeply sampled blood TCRbeta repertoires from subjects exposed to, actively infected with, or recovered from COVID-19 were included in the dataset. Nearly every sample came with metadata listing a de-identified subject ID, COVID-19 status, age in years and sex. A freely available public database, intended as a resource for researchers studying the immune response to SARS-CoV-2, is where the repertoires were released. Where HLA class I and class II types were available, the types were taken from metadata supplied by the sample provider, not from assay-based typing. The paper's findings and limits, for the study overall: The quantity of clinical and demographic metadata differed by source and by participant and was supplied without curation.

V was cut back by 3 bases and J by 6 bases, leaving a gap of 9 bases between them. The CDR3 measures 13 amino acids from cysteine to phenylalanine. The only DNA kept is the CDR3, 39 bases in frame from the first base. Taken from the germline V gene, the CDR1 and CDR2 loops are KGHSH and LQKENI. In regard to this clone: The antigen it binds to is not known. The input lacks base qualities; no much larger clone sits a single base away.

TCRbeta CDR3 regions were amplified from genomic DNA using the immunoSEQ Assay, a bias-controlled multiplex PCR. Under the source paper's analysis protocol: Nucleated cell counts per sample were estimated from amplification of reference gene primers within the assay. Sequence reads were collapsed and filtered to measure the absolute abundance of every unique TCRbeta CDR3 rearrangement. For each sample, productive Simpson clonality was calculated by taking the square root of Simpson's diversity index across productive rearrangements. TCRdb carries this immuneACCESS record with in-frame sequences only. Its versions omit some clonotypes, under half of them owing to an unresolved V gene in the studies checked, with the rest unexplained. The V and J calls and clone size come from that table; D and trimming were worked out from the DNA. The sample table contains about 130,000 clones; only one count was recorded for about 87% of them. Around 3.4% of the sample is in the top ten clones.

Whole blood was collected in K2EDTA tubes by collaborating institutions according to the institutions' own protocols. For TCRbeta analysis, collaborator samples were shipped as frozen whole blood, as isolated PBMCs, or as DNA extracted from either sample type. The origin of this receptor is a woman aged 55-69 years with acute or convalescent COVID-19. Sequenced input: peripheral blood. The sequence links TRBV18 to TRBJ1-5; possibly the D gene is TRBD1, per 6 matching bases. The sequenced DNA: TGTGCCAGCTCACCTCAGGGGCCTCAGCCCCAGCATTTT. The encoded protein is CASSPQGPQPQHF.